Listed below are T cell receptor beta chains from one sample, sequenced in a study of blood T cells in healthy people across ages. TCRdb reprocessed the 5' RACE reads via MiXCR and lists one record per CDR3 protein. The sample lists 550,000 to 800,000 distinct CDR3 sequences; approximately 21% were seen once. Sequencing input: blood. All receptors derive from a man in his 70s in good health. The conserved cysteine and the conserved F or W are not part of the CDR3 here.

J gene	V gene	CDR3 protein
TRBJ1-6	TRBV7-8	ASSFTSGGQSPLH
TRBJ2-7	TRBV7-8	ASSLAEGQGSSYEQY
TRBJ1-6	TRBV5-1	ASSLGQNSPLH
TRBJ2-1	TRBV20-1	SARVRDGHNEQF
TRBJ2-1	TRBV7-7	ASSQAWTGHNEQF
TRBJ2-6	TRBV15	ATQGNSGANVLT
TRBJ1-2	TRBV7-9	ASSLGVNNYGYT
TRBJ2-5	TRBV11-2	ASSLDNIGSRETQY
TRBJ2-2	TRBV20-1	SALPGLAGDTGELF
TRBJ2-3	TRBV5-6	ASSSPGLAVTDTQY
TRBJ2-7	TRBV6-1	ASSEGVNYEQY
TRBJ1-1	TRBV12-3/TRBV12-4	ASSLREGTEAF
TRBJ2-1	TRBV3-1	ASSQRGSRTYNEQF
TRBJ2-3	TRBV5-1	ASSSPGPGDTQY
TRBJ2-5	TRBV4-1	ASSQGSATSGLSPLGETQY
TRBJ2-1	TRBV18	ASASLSSYNEQF
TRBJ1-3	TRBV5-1	ASSNRDKGNTIY
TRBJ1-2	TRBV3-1	ASSPRVSYGYT
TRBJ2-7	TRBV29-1	SGVGSSGTREQY
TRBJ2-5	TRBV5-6	ASSLPGRTGVEETQY
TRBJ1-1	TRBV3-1	ASSQVARSRAF
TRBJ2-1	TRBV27	ASSPRLAGTHEQF
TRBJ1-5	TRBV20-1	SAKGQGVMGNQPQH
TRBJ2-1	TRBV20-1	SANSGRSYNEQF
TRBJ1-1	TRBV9	ASSVSGTANTEAF
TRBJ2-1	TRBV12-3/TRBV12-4	ASSLGLPGNNEQF
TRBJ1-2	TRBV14	ASSRAREPHGYT
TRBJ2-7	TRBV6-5	ASSYDQGAQYEQY
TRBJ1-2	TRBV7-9	ASSFGQQGYT
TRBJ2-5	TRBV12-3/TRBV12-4	ASSLLGGEETQY
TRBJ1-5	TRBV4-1	ASSQETGGAGQPQH
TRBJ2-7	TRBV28	ASSLGGAPQEQY
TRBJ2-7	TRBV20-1	SAVGTGIYEQY
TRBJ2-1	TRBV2	ASSEEGSEQF
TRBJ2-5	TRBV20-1	SARLAGVYQETQY
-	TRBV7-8	ASSLATDSEQF
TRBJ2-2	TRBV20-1	SAGHRASSGSGELF
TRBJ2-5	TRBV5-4	ASSYSGDLETQY
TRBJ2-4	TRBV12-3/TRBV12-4	ASSLNLLAKNIQY
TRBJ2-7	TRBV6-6	ASSYDRTSYEQY
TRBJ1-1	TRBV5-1	ASSRGGGTNTEAF
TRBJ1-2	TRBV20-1	SATRTGGGYT
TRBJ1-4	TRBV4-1	ASSRPGQGGEKLF
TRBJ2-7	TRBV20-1	SAATGQGYYEQY
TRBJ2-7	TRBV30	AWNLRRDRGYEQY
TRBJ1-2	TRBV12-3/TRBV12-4	ASTQGTGYT
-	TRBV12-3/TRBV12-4	ASSLSRDGVNEQF
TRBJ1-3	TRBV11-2	ASSLEHTIY
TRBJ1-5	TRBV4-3	ASSQEWGGQPQH
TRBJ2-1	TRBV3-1	ASSPNRQGNEQF
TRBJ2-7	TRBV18	ASSPPWAGRLNEQY
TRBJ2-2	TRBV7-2	ASSSGASGGELF
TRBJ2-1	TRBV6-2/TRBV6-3	ASSYLLAGGVDNEQF
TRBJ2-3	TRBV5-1	ASSFLGATDTQY
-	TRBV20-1	SAVSSKRGWQF